The 3 T cell receptor beta chains presented below share a single source sample, sequenced in a study of shared clonotypes between healthy human individuals. The table came from immunoSEQ multiplex PCR; TCRdb's copy has only in-frame clones and leaves some out. The repertoire holds under 1,100,000 clones, with about three quarters as singletons. Sequencing was performed on memory CD4+ T cells sorted from blood. Noted subset: CD45RA-negative fraction. Source of these receptors: a young man in good health.

V and J are TRBV25-1 and TRBJ2-5; no firm D call. This CDR3 contains 14 residues. In germline, CDR1 is MGHDK, CDR2 SYGVNS. With 1 base removed from V and 2 bases from J, the gap between germline ends came to 8 bases. The CDR3 here is CASSESTWQETQYF. As DNA, the CDR3 is TGTGCCAGCAGTGAATCTACATGGCAAGAGACCCAGTACTTC.

This chain uses TRBV10-2 with TRBJ1-5; D call uncertain. The germline V gene encodes CDR1 WSHSY and CDR2 SAAADI. The CDR3 runs 12 residues. Trimming left V 3 bases short and J 7 bases short, with 7 bases between. CDR3 nucleotides: TGCGCCAGCAGTGAACGGGAGCAGCCCCAGCATTTT. Protein: CASSEREQPQHF.

This sequence joins TRBV7-8 and TRBJ1-5; 8 positions match TRBD1. V lost 0 bases, J lost 3 bases, and 1 base stayed unmatched. There are 15 residues in the CDR3. The germline gives CDR1 SGHVS, CDR2 FQNEAQ. The CDR3 region is CASSLAQGANQPQHF. Here the CDR3 DNA reads TGTGCCAGCAGCTTAGCGCAGGGGGCCAATCAGCCCCAGCATTTT.